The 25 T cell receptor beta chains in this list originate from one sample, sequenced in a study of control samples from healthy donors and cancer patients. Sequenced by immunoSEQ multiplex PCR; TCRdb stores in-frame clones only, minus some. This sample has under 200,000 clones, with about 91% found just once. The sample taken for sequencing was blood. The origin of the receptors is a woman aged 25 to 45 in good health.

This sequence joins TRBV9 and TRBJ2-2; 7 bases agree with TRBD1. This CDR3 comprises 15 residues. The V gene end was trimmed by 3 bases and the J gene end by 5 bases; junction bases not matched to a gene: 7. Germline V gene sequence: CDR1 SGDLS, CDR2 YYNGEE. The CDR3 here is CASSGQGSVTGELFF. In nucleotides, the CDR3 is TGTGCCAGCAGCGGACAGGGTTCGGTTACCGGGGAGCTGTTTTTT.

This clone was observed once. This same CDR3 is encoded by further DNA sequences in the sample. The CDR3 loop is CASSPGHNQPQHF. CDR3 bases: TGCGCCAGCAGTCCAGGACACAATCAGCCCCAGCATTTT. The V and J genes are TRBV5-1 and TRBJ1-5, with a weak D call TRBD1 (5 bases). V shed 5 bases and J shed 3 bases, with 9 bases lying between them. Germline CDR1 SGHRS, CDR2 YFSETQ. This CDR3 spans 13 amino acids.

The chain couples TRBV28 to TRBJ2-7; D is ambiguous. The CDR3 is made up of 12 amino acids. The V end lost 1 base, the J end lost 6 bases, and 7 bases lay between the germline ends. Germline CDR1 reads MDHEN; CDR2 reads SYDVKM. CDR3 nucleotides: TGTGCCAGCAGTTTATTGGAAGGCGAGCAGTACTTC. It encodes CASSLLEGEQYF.

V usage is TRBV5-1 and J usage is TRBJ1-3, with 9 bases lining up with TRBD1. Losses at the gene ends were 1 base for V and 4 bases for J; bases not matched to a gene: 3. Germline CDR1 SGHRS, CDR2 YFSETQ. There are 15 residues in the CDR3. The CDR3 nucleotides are TGCGCCAGCAGCTTGACAGGGGGCGGAGGAAACACCATATATTTT. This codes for CASSLTGGGGNTIYF.

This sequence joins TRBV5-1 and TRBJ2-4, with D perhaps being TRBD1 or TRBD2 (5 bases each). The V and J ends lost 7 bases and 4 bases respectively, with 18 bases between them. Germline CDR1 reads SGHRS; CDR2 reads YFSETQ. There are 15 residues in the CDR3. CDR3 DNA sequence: TGCGCCAGCTCACGAGCCGGGACGGAAAAAAACATTCAGTACTTC. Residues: CASSRAGTEKNIQYF.

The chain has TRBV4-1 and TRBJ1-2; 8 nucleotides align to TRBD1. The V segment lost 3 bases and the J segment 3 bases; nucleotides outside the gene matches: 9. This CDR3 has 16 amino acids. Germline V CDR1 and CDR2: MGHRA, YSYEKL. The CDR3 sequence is CASSQATGVIDYGYTF. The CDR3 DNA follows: TGCGCCAGCAGCCAGGCGACAGGGGTAATCGACTATGGCTACACCTTC.

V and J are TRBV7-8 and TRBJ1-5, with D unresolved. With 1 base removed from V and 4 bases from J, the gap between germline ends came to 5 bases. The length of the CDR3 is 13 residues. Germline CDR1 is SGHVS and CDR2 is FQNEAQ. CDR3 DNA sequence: TGTGCCAGCAGCTTAGGAGAAAATCAGCCCCAGCATTTT. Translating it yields CASSLGENQPQHF.

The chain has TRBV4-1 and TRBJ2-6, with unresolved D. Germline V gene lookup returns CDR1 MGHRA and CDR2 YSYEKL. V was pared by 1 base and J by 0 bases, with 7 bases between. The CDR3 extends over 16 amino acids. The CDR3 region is CASSQASFSGANVLTF. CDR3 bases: TGCGCCAGCAGCCAAGCATCCTTCTCTGGGGCCAACGTCCTGACTTTC.

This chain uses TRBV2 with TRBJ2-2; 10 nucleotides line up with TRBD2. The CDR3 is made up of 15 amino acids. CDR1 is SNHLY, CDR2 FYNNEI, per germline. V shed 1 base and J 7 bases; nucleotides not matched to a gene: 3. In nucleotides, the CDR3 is TGTGCCAGCAGTGAAGTAGCGGGAGGAATCGGGGAGCTGTTTTTT. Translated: CASSEVAGGIGELFF.

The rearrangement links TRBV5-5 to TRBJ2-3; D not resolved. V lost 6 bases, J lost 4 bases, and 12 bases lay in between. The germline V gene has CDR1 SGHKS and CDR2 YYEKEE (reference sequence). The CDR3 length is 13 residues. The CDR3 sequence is CASTKAGPDTQYF. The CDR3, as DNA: TGTGCCAGCACCAAGGCCGGGCCAGATACGCAGTATTTT.

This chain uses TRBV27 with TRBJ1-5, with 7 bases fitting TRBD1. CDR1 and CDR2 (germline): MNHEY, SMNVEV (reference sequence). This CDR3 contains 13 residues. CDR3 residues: CATGDNSNQPQHF. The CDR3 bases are TGTGCTACAGGGGATAATAGCAATCAGCCCCAGCATTTT.

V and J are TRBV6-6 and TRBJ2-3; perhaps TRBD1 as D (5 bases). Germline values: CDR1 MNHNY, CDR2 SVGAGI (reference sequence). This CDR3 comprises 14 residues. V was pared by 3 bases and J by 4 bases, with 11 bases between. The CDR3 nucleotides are TGTGCCAGCAGTTATGTTCAGGGCTCAGATACGCAGTATTTT. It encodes CASSYVQGSDTQYF.

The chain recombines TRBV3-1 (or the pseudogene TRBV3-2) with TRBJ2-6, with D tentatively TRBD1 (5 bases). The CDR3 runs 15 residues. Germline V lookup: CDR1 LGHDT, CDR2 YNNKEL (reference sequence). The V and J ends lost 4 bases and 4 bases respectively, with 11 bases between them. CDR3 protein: CASSLQGAGANVLTF. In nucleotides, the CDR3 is TGTGCCAGCAGCCTACAAGGGGCCGGGGCCAACGTCCTGACTTTC.

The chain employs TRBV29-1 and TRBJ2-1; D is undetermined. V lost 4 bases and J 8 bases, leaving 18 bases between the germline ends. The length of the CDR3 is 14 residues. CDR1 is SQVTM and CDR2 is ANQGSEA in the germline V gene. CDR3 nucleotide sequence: TGCAGCGTTGTACTGGGGTGGGTTAGCTATGAGCAGTTCTTC. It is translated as CSVVLGWVSYEQFF.

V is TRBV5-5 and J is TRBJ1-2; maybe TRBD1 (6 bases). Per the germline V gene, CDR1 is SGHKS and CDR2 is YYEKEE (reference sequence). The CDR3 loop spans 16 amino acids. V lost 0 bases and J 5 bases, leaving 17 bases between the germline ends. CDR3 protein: CASSLAEYQGQYGYTF. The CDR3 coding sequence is TGTGCCAGCAGCTTGGCCGAATACCAGGGGCAATATGGCTACACCTTC.

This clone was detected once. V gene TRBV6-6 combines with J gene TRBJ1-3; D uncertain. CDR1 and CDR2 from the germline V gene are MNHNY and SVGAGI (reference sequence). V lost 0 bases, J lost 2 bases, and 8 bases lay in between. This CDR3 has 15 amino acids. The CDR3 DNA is TGTGCCAGCAGTTACTCGAGAGTACCTGGAAACACCATATATTTT. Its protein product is CASSYSRVPGNTIYF.

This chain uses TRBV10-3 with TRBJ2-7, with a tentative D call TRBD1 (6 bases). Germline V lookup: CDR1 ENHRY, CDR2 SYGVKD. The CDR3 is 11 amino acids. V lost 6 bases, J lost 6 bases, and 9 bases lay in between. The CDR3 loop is CAIRDSGEQYF. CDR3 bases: TGTGCCATCAGGGACAGTGGCGAGCAGTACTTC.

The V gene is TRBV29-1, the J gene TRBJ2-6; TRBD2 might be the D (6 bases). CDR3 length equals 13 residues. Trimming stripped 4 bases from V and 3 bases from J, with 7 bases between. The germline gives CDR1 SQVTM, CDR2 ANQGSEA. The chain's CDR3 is CSVGGVGANVLTF. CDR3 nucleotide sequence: TGCAGCGTTGGGGGGGTTGGGGCCAACGTCCTGACTTTC.

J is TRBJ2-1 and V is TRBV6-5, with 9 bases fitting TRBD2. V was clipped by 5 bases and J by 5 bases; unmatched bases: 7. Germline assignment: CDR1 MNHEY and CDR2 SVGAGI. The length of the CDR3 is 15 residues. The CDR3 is CASSPGTSPNNEQFF. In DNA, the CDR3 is TGTGCCAGCAGTCCCGGGACTAGCCCTAACAATGAGCAGTTCTTC.

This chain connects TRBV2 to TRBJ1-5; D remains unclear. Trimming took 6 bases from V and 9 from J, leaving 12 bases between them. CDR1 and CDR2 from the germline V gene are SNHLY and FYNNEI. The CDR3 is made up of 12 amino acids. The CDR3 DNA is TGTGCCAGCAGATGGGAGGGTCGGCCCCAGCATTTT. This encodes CASRWEGRPQHF.

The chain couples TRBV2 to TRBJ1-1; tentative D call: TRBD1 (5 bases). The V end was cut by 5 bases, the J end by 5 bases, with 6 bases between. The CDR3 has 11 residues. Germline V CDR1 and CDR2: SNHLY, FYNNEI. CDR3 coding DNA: TGTGCCAGCAGTCGGGGGACTGAAGCTTTCTTT. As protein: CASSRGTEAFF. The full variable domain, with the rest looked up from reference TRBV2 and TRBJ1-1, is EPEVTQTPSHQVTQMGQEVILRCVPISNHLYFYWYRQILGQKVEFLVSFYNNEISEKSEIFDDQFSVERPDGSNFTLKIRSTKLEDSAMYFCASSRGTEAFFGQGTRLTVV.

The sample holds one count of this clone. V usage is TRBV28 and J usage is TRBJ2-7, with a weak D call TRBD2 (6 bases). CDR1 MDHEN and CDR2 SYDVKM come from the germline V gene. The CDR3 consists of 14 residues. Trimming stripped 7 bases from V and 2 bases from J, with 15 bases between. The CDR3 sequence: CASKNPSEAYEQYF. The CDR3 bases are TGTGCCAGCAAGAACCCTAGCGAGGCCTACGAGCAGTACTTC.

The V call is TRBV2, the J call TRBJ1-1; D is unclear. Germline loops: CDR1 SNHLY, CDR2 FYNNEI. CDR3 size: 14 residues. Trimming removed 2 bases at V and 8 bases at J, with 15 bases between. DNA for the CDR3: TGTGCCAGCAGTGAAAATTCGGGTCTCCGCGAAGCTTTCTTT. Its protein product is CASSENSGLREAFF.

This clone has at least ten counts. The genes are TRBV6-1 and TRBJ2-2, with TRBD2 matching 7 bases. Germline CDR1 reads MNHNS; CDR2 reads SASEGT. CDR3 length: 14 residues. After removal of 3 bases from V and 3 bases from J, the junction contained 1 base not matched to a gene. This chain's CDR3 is CASSDGGDTGELFF. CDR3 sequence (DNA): TGTGCCAGCAGTGATGGGGGGGACACCGGGGAGCTGTTTTTT.

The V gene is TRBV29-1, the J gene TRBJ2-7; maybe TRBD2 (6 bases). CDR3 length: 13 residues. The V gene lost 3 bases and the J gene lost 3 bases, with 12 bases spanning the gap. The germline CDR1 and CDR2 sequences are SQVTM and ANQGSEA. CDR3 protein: CSVDRQGGYEQYF. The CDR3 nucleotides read TGCAGCGTTGACCGGCAGGGAGGCTACGAGCAGTACTTC.